Reported below is one TCR beta chain. The antigen is unknown. The record originates from a study of shared clonotypes between healthy human individuals. Study-wide context: Three plates each covered CD4 naive and memory; CD8 naive two, CD8 memory one.

Study-wide points: The naive CD4 repertoires of four donors were compared, and around 5.1% of clonotypes were shared.

The assay used deep level. The table came from immunoSEQ multiplex PCR; TCRdb's copy has only in-frame clones and leaves some out. The table has about 2.4 million clones, roughly 93% seen once. The authors divided CD4+ cells into CD45RA+ naive and CD45RA-negative memory subsets. Sequencing used naive CD4+ T cells from PBMCs. Stated subset: CD45RA+ positively selected. The receptor was derived from a man younger than 30 in good health. Some clones in this sample may be carry-over from other donors' samples.

The CDR3 nucleotides read TGTGCCATCAGCGTGACAGGGCAGGGCTACACCTTC. Residues: CAISVTGQGYTF. V usage is TRBV10-3 and J usage is TRBJ1-2; 7 bases agree with TRBD1. The CDR3 consists of 12 residues. Germline CDR1 is ENHRY and CDR2 is SYGVKD. After removal of 6 bases from V and 8 bases from J, the junction contained 6 bases not matched to a gene.